What follows describes a single T cell receptor (beta chain). What this receptor recognizes is not known. No base quality information exists; no much larger clone differs at one position. Library generation was performed with RT-PCR. The instrument given in TCRdb is Illumina HiSeq 2500. TCRdb reran the public reads through fastp at Q25 and MiXCR, keeping productive beta chains. Duplicate CDR3 protein sequences are folded into a single record with the most common DNA and genes. This sample holds fewer than 550,000 distinct CDR3 sequences; 25% were observed only once. Over 1.5% of the sample belongs to the ten largest clones. These data are taken from a study of response to subunit inactivated influenza vaccine (dated by TCRdb to the late 2010s). At the level of the whole study: Deep quantitative T cell receptor repertoire profiling was used in the study to track responses to a trivalent subunit inactivated influenza vaccine. General study outcomes and caveats: According to the authors, only a limited number of new T cells may be recruited by each seasonal influenza vaccination.

Material: CD4+ T cells sorted from PBMCs, obtained around 5 days after vaccination. The sequence was collected from a man aged 50-60 years who received an inactivated influenza vaccine. Donor details come from another sample of the same person, matched by shared clones.

The CDR3 loop reads CASITGGVYEQFF. The nucleotide sequence is TGTGCCAGCATAACAGGGGGCGTTTATGAGCAGTTCTTC. The chain is assembled from TRBV28 and TRBJ2-1; 9 central nucleotides agree with TRBD1. The germline V gene supplies CDR1 MDHEN and CDR2 SYDVKM. Spanning cysteine to phenylalanine, the CDR3 consists of 13 amino acids. CDR3 DNA is the only sequence kept; it has 39 bases, read in frame from the first base. For this chain, trimming is 7 bases at the V end and 8 bases at the J end, and the number of junction bases without a gene match is 6.